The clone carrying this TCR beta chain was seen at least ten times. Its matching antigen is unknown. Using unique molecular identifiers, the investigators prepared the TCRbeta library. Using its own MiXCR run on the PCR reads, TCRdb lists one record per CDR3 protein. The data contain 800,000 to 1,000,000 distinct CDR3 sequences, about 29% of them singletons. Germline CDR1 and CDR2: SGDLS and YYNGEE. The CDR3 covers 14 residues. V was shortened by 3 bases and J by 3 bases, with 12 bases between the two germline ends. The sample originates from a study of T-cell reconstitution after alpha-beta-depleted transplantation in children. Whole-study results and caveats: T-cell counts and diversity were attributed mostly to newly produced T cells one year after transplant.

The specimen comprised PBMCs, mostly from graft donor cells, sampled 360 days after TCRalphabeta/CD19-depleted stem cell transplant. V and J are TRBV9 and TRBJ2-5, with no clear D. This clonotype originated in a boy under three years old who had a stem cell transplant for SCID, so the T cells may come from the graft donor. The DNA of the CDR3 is TGTGCCAGCAGCGATGACGCACTGAAAGAGACCCAGTACTTC. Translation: CASSDDALKETQYF. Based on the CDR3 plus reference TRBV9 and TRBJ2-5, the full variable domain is DSGVTQTPKHLITATGQRVTLRCSPRSGDLSVYWYQQSLDQGLQFLIQYYNGEERAKGNILERFSAQQFPDLHSELNLSSLELGDSALYFCASSDDALKETQYFGPGTRLLVL.